This is a list of T cell receptor beta chains from one sample in a study of cytomegalovirus exposure and HLA in healthy donors. Generated by immunoSEQ multiplex PCR, the TCRdb table keeps only in-frame clones and is missing some. The sample includes tens of thousands of clones, roughly 75% of them seen just once. Sequencing used PBMCs. Receptors originate from a male donor in good health and CMV-seronegative. Each CDR3 is given with its conserved first and last residue. Fields, in order: clone size, V gene, J gene, D gene, CDR3 length, CDR3 protein, CDR3 DNA. A D gene is named only where the DNA matches it firmly. Clone size, where shown, is once, few, many, or a class for clones that have expanded.

NA	TRBV28	TRBJ2-5	TRBD1	18	CASSLWSGQVVGQETQYF	TGTGCCAGCAGTTTATGGTCGGGACAGGTAGTGGGTCAAGAGACCCAGTACTTC
NA	TRBV28	TRBJ2-7	TRBD1	14	CASSLRQGFHEQYF	TGTGCCAGCAGTTTGAGACAGGGGTTTCACGAGCAGTACTTC
NA	TRBV6-5	TRBJ2-1	TRBD2	15	CASSGLAGVVNEQFF	TGTGCCAGCAGTGGACTAGCGGGAGTGGTAAATGAGCAGTTCTTC
NA	TRBV19	TRBJ2-7	TRBD1	13	CASAGTDLYEQYF	TGTGCCAGTGCCGGGACAGACCTCTACGAGCAGTACTTC
once	TRBV7-7	TRBJ2-2	NA	15	CASSAGTPGSGELFF	TGTGCTAGCAGCGCGGGGACTCCAGGGTCCGGGGAGCTGTTTTTT
NA	TRBV5-1	TRBJ2-3	TRBD2	15	CASSFSGGFTDTQYF	TGCGCCAGCAGCTTTAGCGGGGGCTTCACAGATACGCAGTATTTT
NA	TRBV5-1	TRBJ2-3	TRBD2	18	CASSILGSSGSLLGGQYF	TGCGCCAGCAGCATATTGGGGTCTAGCGGGAGTCTTCTCGGTGGGCAGTATTTT
NA	TRBV14	TRBJ1-2	NA	14	CASSPRTGNYGYTF	TGTGCCAGCAGCCCACGAACAGGGAACTATGGCTACACCTTC
NA	TRBV29-1	TRBJ2-7	TRBD1	11	CSAETGKEQYF	TGCAGCGCCGAGACAGGGAAAGAGCAGTACTTC
NA	TRBV6-1	TRBJ1-2	NA	15	CASSEINGAGDGYTF	TGTGCCAGCAGTGAGATAAACGGGGCAGGGGATGGCTACACCTTC
few	TRBV6-5	TRBJ2-7	TRBD2	16	CASSSTRLAGAYEQYF	TGTGCCAGCAGTTCGACTCGACTAGCGGGAGCTTACGAGCAGTACTTC
NA	TRBV7-9	TRBJ2-7	NA	15	CASSPQGNFAYEQYF	TGTGCCAGCAGCCCCCAGGGCAATTTTGCCTACGAGCAGTACTTC
NA	TRBV18	TRBJ1-1	NA	14	CASSPRQMNTEAFF	TGTGCCAGCTCACCTCGTCAGATGAACACTGAAGCTTTCTTT
NA	TRBV4-2	TRBJ2-1	TRBD1	14	CASSQDLTGGEQFF	TGTGCCAGCAGCCAAGACCTGACAGGGGGCGAGCAGTTCTTC
NA	TRBV6-1	TRBJ2-7	NA	12	CASSESAYEQYF	TGTGCCAGCAGTGAATCGGCCTACGAGCAGTACTTC
NA	TRBV11-3	TRBJ1-1	NA	13	CASSLSTNTEAFF	TGTGCCAGCAGCTTATCTACGAACACTGAAGCTTTCTTT
NA	TRBV4-1	TRBJ2-5	NA	15	CASSQDPRGGETQYF	TGCGCCAGCAGCCAAGATCCCAGGGGCGGTGAGACCCAGTACTTC
NA	TRBV7-2	TRBJ2-7	NA	15	CASSLATGLTYEQYF	TGTGCCAGCAGCTTAGCAACAGGGCTGACCTACGAGCAGTACTTC
NA	TRBV19	TRBJ2-7	NA	14	CASTMGAGDDEQYF	TGTGCCAGTACCATGGGGGCAGGGGACGACGAGCAGTACTTC